Given below is one T cell receptor (beta chain) in context. Its antigen is unidentified. These data originate in a study of cytomegalovirus exposure and HLA in healthy donors. Regarding the study as a whole: Among TCR beta chains, those listed as cytomegalovirus-associated numbered over 150.

13 Jbeta primers and 60 Vbeta primers were used for the PCR. Assay: immunoSEQ multiplex PCR; the TCRdb copy retains only in-frame clones and omits some. The sample consists of around 140,000 clones, 75% to 85% of them appearing once. Germline V gene data show CDR1 as KGHSH and CDR2 as LQKENI. V shed 5 bases and J 2 bases; nucleotides not matched to a gene: 7. The CDR3 sequence is 15 residues long. The chain is built from TRBV18 and TRBJ1-2; 8 bases align to TRBD1. The receptor comes from a middle-aged woman in good health and CMV-seronegative. Sequencing input: PBMCs. This CDR3 reads CASSSRQGPNYGYTF. The CDR3 DNA follows: TGTGCCAGCTCATCCCGACAGGGGCCAAACTATGGCTACACCTTC. The entire variable domain, with the rest obtained from reference TRBV18 and TRBJ1-2, is as follows: NAGVMQNPRHLVRRRGQEARLRCSPMKGHSHVYWYRQLPEEGLKFMVYLQKENIIDESGMPKERFSAEFPKEGPSILRIQQVVRGDSAAYFCASSSRQGPNYGYTFGSGTRLTVV.